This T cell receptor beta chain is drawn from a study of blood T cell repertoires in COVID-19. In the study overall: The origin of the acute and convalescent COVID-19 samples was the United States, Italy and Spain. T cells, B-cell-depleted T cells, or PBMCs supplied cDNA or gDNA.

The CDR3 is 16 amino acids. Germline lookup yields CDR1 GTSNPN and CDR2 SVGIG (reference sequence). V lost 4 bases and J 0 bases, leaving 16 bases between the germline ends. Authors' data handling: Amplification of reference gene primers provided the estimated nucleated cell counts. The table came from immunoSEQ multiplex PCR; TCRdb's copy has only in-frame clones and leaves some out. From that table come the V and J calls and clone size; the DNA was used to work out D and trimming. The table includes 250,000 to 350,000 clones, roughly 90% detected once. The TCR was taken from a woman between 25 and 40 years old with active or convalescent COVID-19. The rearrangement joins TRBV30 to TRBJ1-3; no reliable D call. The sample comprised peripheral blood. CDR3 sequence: CAWTLAGVSSGNTIYF. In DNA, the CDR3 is TGTGCCTGGACCCTGGCCGGGGTTTCCTCTGGAAACACCATATATTTT.